Below are 14 T cell receptor beta chains sequenced from a single sample in a study of OX40 agonist ivuxolimab in advanced cancers. TCRdb's table, derived via immunoSEQ multiplex PCR, lists solely in-frame clones and lacks some. Among tens of thousands of clones listed, approximately 81% were seen once. Sequenced here: CD4+ or CD8+ T cells sorted from blood, sampled in a trial of the OX40 agonist ivuxolimab. These receptor sequences come from an adult with an advanced solid tumor such as melanoma, head and neck, liver or kidney cancer.

V is TRBV7-9 and J is TRBJ2-6; D uncertain. There are 16 residues in the CDR3. With 5 bases removed from V and 0 bases from J, the gap between germline ends came to 11 bases. Germline V gene lookup returns CDR1 SEHNR and CDR2 FQNEAQ (reference sequence). Here the CDR3 DNA reads TGTGCCAGCAGCCCAAGCCGGATCTCTGGGGCCAACGTCCTGACTTTC. Residues: CASSPSRISGANVLTF.

The chain recombines TRBV7-8 with TRBJ2-3, with D perhaps assigned TRBD1 or TRBD2 (5 bases each). This CDR3 contains 16 residues. V lost 3 bases, J lost 0 bases, and 13 bases lay in between. Germline values: CDR1 SGHVS, CDR2 FQNEAQ. This chain's CDR3 is CASSFSPGRSTDTQYF. The CDR3 bases are TGTGCCAGCAGCTTTTCACCGGGACGCAGCACAGATACGCAGTATTTT.

This rearrangement joins TRBV2 to TRBJ2-7; TRBD1 might be the D (6 bases). The CDR3 totals 15 residues. Germline values: CDR1 SNHLY, CDR2 FYNNEI. V was shortened by 8 bases and J by 3 bases, with 20 bases between the two germline ends. The DNA of the CDR3 is TGTGCCAGCGGGTATGACCGACAGGAGTACTACGAGCAGTACTTC. It translates to CASGYDRQEYYEQYF. Variable domain in full (rest from reference TRBV2 and TRBJ2-7): EPEVTQTPSHQVTQMGQEVILRCVPISNHLYFYWYRQILGQKVEFLVSFYNNEISEKSEIFDDQFSVERPDGSNFTLKIRSTKLEDSAMYFCASGYDRQEYYEQYFGPGTRLTVT.

A few counts support this clone. V is TRBV18 and J is TRBJ2-7, with D possibly being TRBD1 (6 bases). The CDR3 is 14 residues long. Germline-derived CDR1 and CDR2 are KGHSH and LQKENI. With 5 bases removed from V and 2 bases from J, the gap between germline ends came to 13 bases. The CDR3 coding sequence is TGTGCCAGCTCAATGGGGGCTCTGACCTACGAGCAGTACTTC. It encodes CASSMGALTYEQYF.

V usage is TRBV2 and J usage is TRBJ2-2, with unresolved D. V was pared by 4 bases and J by 4 bases, with 4 bases between. Germline CDR1 is SNHLY and CDR2 is FYNNEI. The CDR3 loop spans 12 amino acids. The CDR3 DNA follows: TGTGCCAGCAGTGTGTTCACCGGGGAGCTGTTTTTT. Translating gives CASSVFTGELFF.

The genes are TRBV25-1 and TRBJ2-4; perhaps TRBD1 as D (5 bases). The CDR3 totals 16 residues. V lost 2 bases to trimming and J lost 0 bases, with 11 bases between them. Germline CDR1 MGHDK, CDR2 SYGVNS. CDR3 DNA: TGTGCCAGCAGTGAAACAGGAACCTTAGCCAAAAACATTCAGTACTTC. This gives the protein CASSETGTLAKNIQYF.

The chain has TRBV7-9 and TRBJ2-3; D is perhaps TRBD2 (6 bases). V was clipped by 2 bases and J by 3 bases, with 12 bases between them. CDR1 SEHNR and CDR2 FQNEAQ come from the germline V gene (reference sequence). The CDR3 contains 15 residues. The CDR3 loop reads CASSLLNGRTDTQYF. In DNA form, the CDR3 reads TGTGCCAGCAGCTTATTGAACGGGAGAACAGATACGCAGTATTTT.

This chain joins TRBV9 and TRBJ1-1; 8 bases line up with TRBD1. There are 15 residues in the CDR3. V lost 0 bases to trimming and J lost 1 base; unmatched junction nucleotides: 2. Germline-derived CDR1 and CDR2 are SGDLS and YYNGEE. This chain's CDR3 is CASSVVGTGNTEAFF. CDR3 DNA sequence: TGTGCCAGCAGCGTAGTTGGGACAGGGAACACTGAAGCTTTCTTT.

The gene calls are TRBV5-8 and TRBJ2-1; perhaps TRBD1 as D (8 bases). The V end lost 0 bases, the J end lost 9 bases, and 28 bases lay between the germline ends. Germline lookup yields CDR1 SGHTS and CDR2 YDEGEE. The CDR3 sequence is 19 residues long. As DNA, the CDR3 is TGTGCCAGCAGCTTGGCCCAGGGGGCCCCGCCCGGGGGGACGGGTGAGCAGTTCTTC. It is translated as CASSLAQGAPPGGTGEQFF.

V is TRBV19 and J is TRBJ1-4; D remains ambiguous. The germline CDR1 and CDR2 sequences are LNHDA and SQIVND (reference sequence). This CDR3 is 17 amino acids long. Trimming removed 6 bases at V and 2 bases at J, with 19 bases between. The DNA of the CDR3 is TGTGCCAGTAGGAAGGGCAGAACCGCGGGGACTAATGAAAAACTGTTTTTT. Translating gives CASRKGRTAGTNEKLFF.

The chain uses TRBV6-6 and TRBJ2-1, with D possibly being TRBD1 or TRBD2 (5 bases each). The length of the CDR3 is 16 residues. Trimming pared 4 bases from V and 2 bases from J, leaving 15 bases between. Germline CDR1 is MNHNY and CDR2 is SVGAGI (reference sequence). The CDR3 DNA reads as TGTGCCAGCAGTTCCGGGACGTTGGAGCCCTACAATGAGCAGTTCTTC. It yields the protein CASSSGTLEPYNEQFF.

The chain combines TRBV5-1 with TRBJ2-4, with unresolved D. This CDR3 contains 13 residues. V shed 7 bases and J shed 1 base, with 9 bases lying between them. Germline V lookup: CDR1 SGHRS, CDR2 YFSETQ. CDR3 protein: CASSIGAKNIQYF. For the CDR3, the DNA is TGCGCCAGCTCCATTGGGGCCAAAAACATTCAGTACTTC.

This clone was counted a single time. V usage is TRBV11-2 and J usage is TRBJ1-4; 8 nucleotides line up with TRBD1. The J segment lost 7 bases and the V segment lost 1 base, leaving 8 bases of the junction unmatched. This CDR3 has 16 amino acids. The germline V gene encodes CDR1 SGHAT and CDR2 FQNNGV. This CDR3 reads CASSLVYQGAREKLFF. CDR3 nucleotides: TGTGCCAGCAGCTTAGTGTATCAGGGGGCGCGTGAAAAACTGTTTTTT. Combining the CDR3 with reference TRBV11-2 and TRBJ1-4 gives the whole variable domain EAGVAQSPRYKIIEKRQSVAFWCNPISGHATLYWYQQILGQGPKLLIQFQNNGVVDDSQLPKDRFSAERLKGVDSTLKIQPAKLEDSAVYLCASSLVYQGAREKLFFGSGTQLSVL.

The chain combines TRBV5-1 with TRBJ1-1; weak D call: TRBD1 (5 bases). The CDR3 is 15 amino acids. Germline loops: CDR1 SGHRS, CDR2 YFSETQ. V was clipped by 4 bases and J by 0 bases, with 13 bases between them. The CDR3 sequence: CASSPGWGMNTEAFF. In DNA form, the CDR3 reads TGCGCCAGCAGCCCGGGCTGGGGGATGAACACTGAAGCTTTCTTT.